These 8 T cell receptor beta chains share one sample of origin, sequenced in a study of blood T cells in healthy people across ages. A second about 6 to 12 cycle PCR used barcoded and J-beta primers. MiXCR was run by TCRdb on the 5' RACE reads, yielding one entry per CDR3 protein. The sample holds hundreds of thousands of distinct CDR3 sequences, 22% seen once. Sequenced sample: blood. All receptors come from a man aged 65 to 79 in good health.

This clonotype was picked up many times. The chain employs TRBV5-6 and TRBJ1-4; unclear D gene. Germline V CDR1 and CDR2: SGHDT, YYEEEE. V shed 4 bases and J shed 8 bases, with 12 bases lying between them. The CDR3 length is 13 residues. The CDR3 region is CASSPSSGEKLFF. CDR3 in DNA: TGTGCCAGCAGCCCGTCCTCCGGGGAAAAACTGTTTTTT.

This clonotype appeared a few times. The chain joins TRBV2 to TRBJ2-5, with D possibly matching TRBD1 (7 bases). Per the germline V gene, CDR1 is SNHLY and CDR2 is FYNNEI. This CDR3 has 15 amino acids. Trimming removed 4 bases at V and 2 bases at J, with 14 bases between. The CDR3 nucleotides are TGTGCCAGCAGTGTCAGGGGGGCGGGACAAGAGACCCAGTACTTC. This encodes CASSVRGAGQETQYF.

V usage is TRBV5-1 and J usage is TRBJ2-7; D remains ambiguous. Germline loops: CDR1 SGHRS, CDR2 YFSETQ. V shed 5 bases and J shed 6 bases, with 15 bases lying between them. The CDR3 has 13 residues. In DNA form, the CDR3 reads TGCGCCAGCAGTCTCGACTCCAACTGCGAGCAGTACTTC. Its protein product is CASSLDSNCEQYF.

The chain has TRBV5-1 and TRBJ2-5; a weak D match, TRBD2 (6 bases). TRBJ2-1 explains the end of the DNA better; the J call may be wrong. Germline values: CDR1 SGHRS, CDR2 YFSETQ. The CDR3 runs 14 residues. The CDR3 protein is CASSPGGGINEQFF. The CDR3 DNA is TGCGCCAGCAGCCCCGGAGGCGGGATCAATGAGCAGTTCTTC.

The rearrangement links TRBV15 to TRBJ2-2; D gene ambiguous. The CDR3 contains 16 residues. CDR1 and CDR2 from the germline V gene are LNHNV and YYDKDF (reference sequence). V was shortened by 2 bases and J by 0 bases, with 10 bases between the two germline ends. The CDR3 region is CATSRTTVANTGELFF. CDR3 DNA: TGTGCCACCAGCAGAACGACGGTCGCGAACACCGGGGAGCTGTTTTTT.

This clonotype was counted between two and nine times. CDR3 sequence reads: CASSRDSNYF. Here the CDR3 DNA reads TGTGCCAGCAGCCGGGACAGCAACTACTTC. The chain carries TRBV21-1 and TRBJ2-7; TRBD1 reflects the table's D call only, with no check against the DNA. TRBV21-1 corresponds to a pseudogene. There are 10 residues in the CDR3.

This clonotype has more than one count but fewer than ten. Without the conserved terminal phenylalanine or tryptophan, this CDR3 likely stems from a read error. V usage is TRBV6-2 or TRBV6-3 and J usage is TRBJ2-5; D unclear. The ends were cut back, 2 bases at V and 11 bases at J, with 12 bases in the middle. Germline V CDR1 and CDR2: MNHEY, SVGEGT. This CDR3 region has 12 residues. Here the CDR3 reads CASSYPMTSQYV. CDR3 DNA: TGTGCCAGCAGTTACCCCATGACATCGCAGTACGTC.

This clonotype was observed many times. The chain is built from TRBV2 and TRBJ2-7; tentatively, D is TRBD1 (6 bases). Germline V gene data show CDR1 as SNHLY and CDR2 as FYNNEI. Between the trimmed V and J ends, which lost 3 bases and 5 bases, there was a span of 14 bases. The CDR3 totals 14 residues. CDR3 DNA: TGTGCCAGCAGTGAGCAGGGGAGTTTCAACGAGCAGTACTTC. Translation gives CASSEQGSFNEQYF.